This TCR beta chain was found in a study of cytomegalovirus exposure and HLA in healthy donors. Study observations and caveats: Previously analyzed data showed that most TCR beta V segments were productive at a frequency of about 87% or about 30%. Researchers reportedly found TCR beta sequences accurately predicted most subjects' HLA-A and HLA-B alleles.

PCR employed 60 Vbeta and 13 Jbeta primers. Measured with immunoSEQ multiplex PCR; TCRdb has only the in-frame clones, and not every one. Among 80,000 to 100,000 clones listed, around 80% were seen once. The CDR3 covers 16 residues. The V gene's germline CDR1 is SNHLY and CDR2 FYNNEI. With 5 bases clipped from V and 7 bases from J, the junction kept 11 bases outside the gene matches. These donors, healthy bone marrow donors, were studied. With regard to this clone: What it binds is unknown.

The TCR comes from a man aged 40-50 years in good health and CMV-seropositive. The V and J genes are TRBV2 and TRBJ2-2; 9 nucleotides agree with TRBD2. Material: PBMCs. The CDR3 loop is CASSSQAGGTFGELFF. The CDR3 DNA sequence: TGTGCCAGCAGTTCCCAAGCGGGAGGAACATTCGGGGAGCTGTTTTTT.